The TCR beta chain described here comes from a study of T-cell memory formation after mild COVID-19. Study-wide context: For the most part, TCR clusters were specific to one donor.

Whole-study findings and limits: Memory from before infection featured some responding clones, which suggests cross-reactive memory joined.

This clonotype was found a few times. What it recognizes is unknown. One junction end does not reproduce the germline sequence, and a read error may be involved. The CDR3 extends over 13 amino acids. Looked up from germline, CDR1 is SGHRS and CDR2 is YFSETQ. MiXCR, run by TCRdb on the 5' RACE reads, gives a single entry per CDR3 protein. The profile covers around 440,000 distinct CDR3 sequences, with roughly 20% appearing a single time and approximately 13% taken by the ten largest. The V gene is TRBV5-1, the J gene TRBJ1-1; TRBD1 is a possible D gene (5 bases). This TCR was sampled from an adult woman who had mild COVID-19 (a few samples of this study predate the infection). Cell type and time point are not known. Material for sequencing was PBMCs or a T cell subset sorted from them (not recorded which). The CDR3 here is CASTLGGLAEAFF. CDR3 DNA: TGCGCCAGCACCTTGGGGGGGTTGGCTGAAGCTTTCTTT.